These T cell receptor beta chains were read from a single sample in a study of T cells in localized non-small cell lung cancer. The table came from immunoSEQ multiplex PCR; TCRdb's copy has only in-frame clones and leaves some out. The sample gives 75,000 to 95,000 clones, roughly 86% of which show up once; roughly 15% is in the top ten. Sequencing was performed on peripheral blood, taken before any cancer treatment. These receptors came from a man between 40 and 69 years old with stage I squamous cell lung carcinoma. Both conserved end residues are part of each CDR3. The order of the fields is clone size, D gene, J gene, V gene, CDR3 DNA, CDR3 protein. D genes are given only for firm matches. Clone size is shown for a subset of rows, as once, few, many or a class of expanded clone.

>NA|NA|TRBJ1-2|TRBV28
TGTGCCAGCAGTTCGGATCCAACCTATGGCTACACCTTC
CASSSDPTYGYTF
>NA|TRBD1|TRBJ1-2|TRBV9
TGTGCCAGCAGCCCCCGACAGGGGGGTAACTATGGCTACACCTTC
CASSPRQGGNYGYTF
>NA|NA|TRBJ1-1|TRBV5-4
TGTGCCAGCAGCCGGGGGCCCGGGGAAGTGACTGAAGCTTTCTTT
CASSRGPGEVTEAFF
>NA|TRBD1|TRBJ1-1|TRBV5-1
TGCGCCAGCACCCAGGACACCGGAGGACAGGGAGTGGCTTTCTTT
CASTQDTGGQGVAFF
>NA|NA|TRBJ1-2|TRBV5-1
TGCGCCAGCAGCTTGGTTCAGGGAAACGATGGCTACACCTTC
CASSLVQGNDGYTF
>NA|NA|TRBJ2-7|TRBV27
TGTGCCAGCAGACTTCAGGGATTCTACTACGAGCAGTACTTC
CASRLQGFYYEQYF
>NA|TRBD1|TRBJ1-2|TRBV6-6
TGTGCCAGCAGTGCGCCGGACAGGGGGTTGTATGGCTACACCTTC
CASSAPDRGLYGYTF
>NA|NA|TRBJ2-2|TRBV5-4
TGTGCCAGCAGCTTCAGTTTCGGGCAGACGAACACCGGGGAGCTGTTTTTT
CASSFSFGQTNTGELFF
>NA|NA|TRBJ1-2|TRBV20-1
TGCAGTGCTATCTACGAGGGTGGCTACACCTTC
CSAIYEGGYTF
>NA|TRBD1|TRBJ2-3|TRBV19
TGTGCCACCCGGGACAGGGGGCGCGCAGATACGCAGTATTTT
CATRDRGRADTQYF
>NA|NA|TRBJ2-3|TRBV4-2
TGTGCCAGCAGCCAAGACCCCCCGGGACCCCGGAGGAATACGCAGTATTTT
CASSQDPPGPRRNTQYF
>NA|TRBD1|TRBJ2-7|TRBV30
TGTGCCTGGAGTATCCGACAGGGGCAGTACTTC
CAWSIRQGQYF
>NA|NA|TRBJ1-1|TRBV7-9
TGTGCCAGCAGCTTACTACTGACAGGTAACACTGAAGCTTTCTTT
CASSLLLTGNTEAFF
>NA|NA|TRBJ1-1|TRBV15
TGTGCCACCAGCAGAGATCAGCCTGGTGAAGCTTTCTTT
CATSRDQPGEAFF
>NA|TRBD1|TRBJ1-2|TRBV29-1
TGCAGCGTTGAAGGCCGGGGACAGGATTCTTCTAACTATGGCTACACCTTC
CSVEGRGQDSSNYGYTF
>NA|NA|TRBJ2-7|TRBV4-1
TGCGCCAGCAGCCAAGAAAGGGGGACGCAGACCTACGAGCAGTACTTC
CASSQERGTQTYEQYF
>NA|NA|TRBJ2-7|TRBV5-1
TGCGCCAGCAGCTTCTTAGGACTTCCCTCGCCCTCCTACGAGCAGTACTTC
CASSFLGLPSPSYEQYF
>few|NA|TRBJ1-2|TRBV7-2
TGTGCCAGCAGCTTAAGGACAGTGCACACCTTC
CASSLRTVHTF
>NA|NA|TRBJ1-2|TRBV4-3
TGCGCCAGCAGCCAAGTAGAGAACTATGGCTACACCTTC
CASSQVENYGYTF
>NA|NA|TRBJ2-2|TRBV5-1
TGCGCCAGCAGCTTGGTTAACAGGGACACCGGGGAGCTGTTTTTT
CASSLVNRDTGELFF
>NA|NA|TRBJ2-5|TRBV5-6
TGTGCCAGCAGCTTCCCACAGGGCCAAGAGACCCAGTACTTC
CASSFPQGQETQYF
>once|NA|TRBJ1-6|TRBV12-5
TGTGCTAGTGGTCCCCCGGCGGACCAAAGCTCACCCCTCCACTTT
CASGPPADQSSPLHF
>NA|NA|TRBJ1-1|TRBV7-9
TGTGCCAGCAGCCCACAGGGTAACACTGAAGCTTTCTTT
CASSPQGNTEAFF
>NA|NA|TRBJ1-5|TRBV6-5
TGTGCCAGCAGCCTGCGCGGCGGCAATCAGCCCCAGCATTTT
CASSLRGGNQPQHF
>NA|NA|TRBJ1-1|TRBV11-2
TGTGCCAGCACCTCACCCGAAAACCGCAACAGGGTCAAGAACACTGAAGCTTTCTTT
CASTSPENRNRVKNTEAFF
>NA|NA|TRBJ1-1|TRBV19
TGTGCCAGTAGATTCAGCAGGGTAGACACTGAAGCTTTCTTT
CASRFSRVDTEAFF
>NA|NA|TRBJ2-3|TRBV5-1
TGCGCCAGCAGCTTGGATGGGGTCGCAGATACGCAGTATTTT
CASSLDGVADTQYF
>NA|NA|TRBJ2-5|TRBV4-2
TGTGCCAGCAGCCAAGAAAGTCGTCCCAACCAAGAGACCCAGTACTTC
CASSQESRPNQETQYF
>NA|NA|TRBJ1-5|TRBV5-8
TGTGCCAGCAGCTTGGAGATGGCGTATAGCAATCAGCCCCAGCATTTT
CASSLEMAYSNQPQHF
>NA|NA|TRBJ1-3|TRBV7-2
TGTGCCAGCAGCTTAGCGATTCCCGGGTCTGGAAACACCATATATTTT
CASSLAIPGSGNTIYF
>NA|NA|TRBJ2-7|TRBV7-9
TGTGCCAGCAGCTTACAGAGGGACTACGAGCAGTACTTC
CASSLQRDYEQYF
>NA|NA|TRBJ2-1|TRBV5-4
TGTGCCAGCAGCTTGGTAGGATCGGGGACAAGATACAATGAGCAGTTCTTC
CASSLVGSGTRYNEQFF
>NA|NA|TRBJ2-7|TRBV2
TGTGCCAGCAGGGGGCCCCTGAGTTTGGGCCCCTACGAGCAGTACTTC
CASRGPLSLGPYEQYF
>NA|NA|TRBJ1-4|TRBV18
TGTGCCAGCTCATCTCTGACGGGCTATGAAAAACTGTTTTTT
CASSSLTGYEKLFF
>NA|NA|TRBJ2-5|TRBV5-4
TGTGCCAGCAGCGGTCGTTCGGGGGCCCAAGAGACCCAGTACTTC
CASSGRSGAQETQYF
>NA|TRBD2|TRBJ2-3|TRBV4-2
TGTGCCAGCAGCCTAGGACTAGTCTCGGATACGCAGTATTTT
CASSLGLVSDTQYF
>NA|TRBD1|TRBJ1-6|TRBV6-5
TGTGCCAGTACAGGACAGGCAGAAAATAATTCACCCCTCCACTTT
CASTGQAENNSPLHF
>NA|NA|TRBJ2-7|TRBV5-1
TGCGCCAGCAGCCCCCGGGCGATCTCCTACGAGCAGTACTTC
CASSPRAISYEQYF
>NA|NA|TRBJ1-2|TRBV18
TGTGCCAGCTCACCAGGCCAGCCGCTCTATAACTATGGCTACACCTTC
CASSPGQPLYNYGYTF
>few|NA|TRBJ2-1|TRBV5-1
TGCGCCAGCAGCTTGACTAGTTTGGAGCAGTTCTTC
CASSLTSLEQFF
>NA|TRBD1|TRBJ2-2|TRBV2
TGTGCCAGCAGTGAAAGGGGGACAGGGGACACCGGGGAGCTGTTTTTT
CASSERGTGDTGELFF